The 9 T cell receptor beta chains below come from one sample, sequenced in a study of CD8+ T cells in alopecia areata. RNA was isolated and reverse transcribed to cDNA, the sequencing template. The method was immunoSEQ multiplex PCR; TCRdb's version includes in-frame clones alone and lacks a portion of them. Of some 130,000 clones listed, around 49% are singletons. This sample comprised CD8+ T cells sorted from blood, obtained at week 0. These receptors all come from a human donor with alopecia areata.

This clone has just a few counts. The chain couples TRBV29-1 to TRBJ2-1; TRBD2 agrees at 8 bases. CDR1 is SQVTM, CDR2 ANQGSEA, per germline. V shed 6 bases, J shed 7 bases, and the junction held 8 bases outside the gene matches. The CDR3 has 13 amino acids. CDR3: CSVGRGGRNEQFF. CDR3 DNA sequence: TGCAGCGTAGGACGGGGGGGTAGGAATGAGCAGTTCTTC.

CDR3 residues: CASSQAPGLQDEQYF. In nucleotides, the CDR3 is TGCGCCAGCAGCCAAGCCCCGGGGCTACAGGACGAGCAGTACTTC. The chain recombines TRBV4-1 with TRBJ2-7, with D possibly called TRBD1 or TRBD2 (5 bases each). Trimming cost V 1 base and J 5 bases, with 15 bases left between them. From germline, CDR1 is MGHRA and CDR2 YSYEKL. The CDR3 loop spans 15 amino acids.

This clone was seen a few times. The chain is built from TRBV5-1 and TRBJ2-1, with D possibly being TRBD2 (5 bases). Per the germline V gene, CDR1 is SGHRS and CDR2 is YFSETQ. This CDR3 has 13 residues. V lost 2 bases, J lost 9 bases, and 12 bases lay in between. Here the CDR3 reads CASSFNGVGEQFF. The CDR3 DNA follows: TGCGCCAGCAGCTTCAACGGGGTAGGTGAGCAGTTCTTC.

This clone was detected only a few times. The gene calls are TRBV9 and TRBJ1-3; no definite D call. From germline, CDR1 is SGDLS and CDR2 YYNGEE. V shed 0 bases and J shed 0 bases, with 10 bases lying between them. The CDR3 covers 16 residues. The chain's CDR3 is CASSVERASSGNTIYF. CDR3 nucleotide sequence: TGTGCCAGCAGCGTAGAAAGGGCCAGCTCTGGAAACACCATATATTTT.

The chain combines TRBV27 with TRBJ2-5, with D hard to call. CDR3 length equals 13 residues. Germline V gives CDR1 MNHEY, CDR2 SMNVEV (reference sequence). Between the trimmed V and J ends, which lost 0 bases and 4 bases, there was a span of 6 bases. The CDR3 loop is CASSLSGGETQYF. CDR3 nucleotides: TGTGCCAGCAGTTTATCTGGCGGAGAGACCCAGTACTTC.

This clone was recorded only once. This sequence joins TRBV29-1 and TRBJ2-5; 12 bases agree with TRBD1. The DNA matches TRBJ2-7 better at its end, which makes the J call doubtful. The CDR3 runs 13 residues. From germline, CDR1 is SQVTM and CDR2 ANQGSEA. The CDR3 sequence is CSVEGQGADEQYF. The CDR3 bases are TGCAGCGTTGAGGGACAGGGGGCAGACGAGCAGTACTTC.

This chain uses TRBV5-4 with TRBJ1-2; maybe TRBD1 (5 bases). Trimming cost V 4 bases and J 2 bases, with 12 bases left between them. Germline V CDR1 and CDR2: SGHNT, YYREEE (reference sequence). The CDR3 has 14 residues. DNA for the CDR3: TGTGCCAGCAGCCCATGGAGGGACAACTATGGCTACACCTTC. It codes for CASSPWRDNYGYTF. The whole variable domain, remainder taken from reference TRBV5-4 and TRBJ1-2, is ETGVTQSPTHLIKTRGQQVTLRCSSQSGHNTVSWYQQALGQGPQFIFQYYREEENGRGNFPPRFSGLQFPNYSSELNVNALELDDSALYLCASSPWRDNYGYTFGSGTRLTVV.

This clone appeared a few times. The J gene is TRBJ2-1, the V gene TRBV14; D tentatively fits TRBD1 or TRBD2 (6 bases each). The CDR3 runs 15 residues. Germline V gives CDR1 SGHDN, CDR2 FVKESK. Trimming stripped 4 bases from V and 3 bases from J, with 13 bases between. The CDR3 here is CASSLGRGGYNEQFF. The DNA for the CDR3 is TGTGCCAGCAGCCTCGGGAGAGGGGGCTACAATGAGCAGTTCTTC.

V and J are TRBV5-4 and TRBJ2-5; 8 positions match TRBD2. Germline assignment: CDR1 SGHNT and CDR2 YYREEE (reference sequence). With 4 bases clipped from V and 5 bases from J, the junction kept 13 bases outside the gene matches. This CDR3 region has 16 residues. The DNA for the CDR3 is TGTGCCAGCAGCACGGGAAGCGCGGGGGGTAAGGAGACCCAGTACTTC. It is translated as CASSTGSAGGKETQYF.